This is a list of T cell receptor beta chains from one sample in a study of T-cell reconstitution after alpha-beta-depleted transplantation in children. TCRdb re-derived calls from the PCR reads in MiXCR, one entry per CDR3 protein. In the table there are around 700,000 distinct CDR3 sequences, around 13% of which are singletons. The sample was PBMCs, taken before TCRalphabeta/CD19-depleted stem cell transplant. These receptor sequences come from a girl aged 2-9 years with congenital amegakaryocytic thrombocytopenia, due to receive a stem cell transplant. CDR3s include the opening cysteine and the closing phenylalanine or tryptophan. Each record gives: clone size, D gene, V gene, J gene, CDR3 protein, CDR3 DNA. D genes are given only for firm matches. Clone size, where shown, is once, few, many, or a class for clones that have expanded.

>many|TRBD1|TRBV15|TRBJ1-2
CATSRNRGLAYGYTF
TGTGCCACCAGCAGAAACAGGGGACTAGCCTATGGCTACACCTTC
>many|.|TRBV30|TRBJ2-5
CAWSVHSLKTQYF
TGTGCCTGGAGTGTACATAGTCTTAAGACCCAGTACTTC
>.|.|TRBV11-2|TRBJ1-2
CASSSVLIGRLYGYTF
TGTGCCAGCAGCTCAGTCCTTATTGGCAGGCTCTATGGCTACACCTTC
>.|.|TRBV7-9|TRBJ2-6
CASMRGTGANVLTF
TGTGCCAGCATGAGGGGTACCGGGGCCAACGTCCTGACTTTC
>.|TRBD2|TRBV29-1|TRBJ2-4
CSGVSGSGNIQYF
TGCAGCGGGGTGAGCGGGAGTGGGAACATTCAGTACTTC
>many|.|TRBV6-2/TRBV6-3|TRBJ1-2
CASSMGRRSRGGYTF
TGTGCCAGCAGTATGGGACGACGGAGCCGGGGTGGCTACACCTTC
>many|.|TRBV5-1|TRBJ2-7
CASSLEGWEQYF
TGCGCCAGCAGCTTGGAAGGTTGGGAGCAGTACTTC
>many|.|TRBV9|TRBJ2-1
CASSVVEGYEQFF
TGTGCCAGCAGCGTAGTCGAGGGTTATGAGCAGTTCTTC
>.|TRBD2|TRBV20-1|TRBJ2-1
CSASLTSGVYNEQFF
TGCAGTGCTAGTCTGACTAGCGGGGTGTACAATGAGCAGTTCTTC
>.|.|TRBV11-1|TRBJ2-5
CASSLSPGETQYF
TGTGCCAGCAGCTTAAGCCCAGGGGAGACCCAGTACTTC
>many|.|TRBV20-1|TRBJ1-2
CSARGRMGGYGYTF
TGCAGTGCTAGAGGTCGGATGGGTGGTTATGGCTACACCTTC
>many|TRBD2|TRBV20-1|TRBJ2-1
CSASDGTSGSGHEQFF
TGCAGTGCTAGTGACGGGACTAGCGGGAGTGGTCATGAGCAGTTCTTC
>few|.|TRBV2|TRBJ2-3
CASSEGLGGTDTQYF
TGTGCCAGCAGTGAAGGCCTAGGCGGCACAGATACGCAGTATTTT
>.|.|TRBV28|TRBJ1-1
CASLGRTEAFF
TGTGCCAGCTTAGGGCGCACTGAAGCTTTCTTT
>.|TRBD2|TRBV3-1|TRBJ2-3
CASSQGLHTDTQYF
TGTGCCAGCAGCCAGGGACTACACACAGATACGCAGTATTTT
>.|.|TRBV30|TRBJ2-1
CAWRAGEQFF
TGTGCCTGGAGGGCCGGTGAGCAGTTCTTC
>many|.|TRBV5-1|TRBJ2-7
CASSLVSENPFYEQYF
TGCGCCAGCAGCTTGGTTTCAGAAAACCCTTTCTACGAGCAGTACTTC
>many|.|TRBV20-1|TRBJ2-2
CSARAQGRTGELFF
TGCAGTGCTAGAGCCCAGGGTCGAACCGGGGAGCTGTTTTTT
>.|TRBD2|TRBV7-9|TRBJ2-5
CASSLGVLAGTQETQYF
TGTGCCAGCAGCTTAGGGGTCCTAGCGGGAACTCAAGAGACCCAGTACTTC
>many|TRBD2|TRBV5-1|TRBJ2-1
CASSLTSGGYNEQFF
TGCGCCAGCAGCTTGACTAGCGGGGGGTACAATGAGCAGTTCTTC
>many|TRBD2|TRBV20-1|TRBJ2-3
CSARDTSGREDTQYF
TGCAGTGCTAGAGACACTAGCGGGAGAGAAGATACGCAGTATTTT
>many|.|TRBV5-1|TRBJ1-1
CASGTVNTEAFF
TGCGCCAGCGGGACGGTGAACACTGAAGCTTTCTTT
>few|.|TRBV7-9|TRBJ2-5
CARLGPKYQETQYF
TGTGCCCGTCTCGGACCCAAGTACCAAGAGACCCAGTACTTC
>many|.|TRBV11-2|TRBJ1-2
CASSSLDVYGYTF
TGTGCCAGCAGCTCCCTGGATGTCTATGGCTACACCTTC
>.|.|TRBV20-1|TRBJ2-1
CSADTPGAETSYNEQFF
TGCAGTGCCGATACCCCGGGGGCGGAAACCTCCTACAATGAGCAGTTCTTC
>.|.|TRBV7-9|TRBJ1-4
CASSPLWGGDNEKLFF
TGTGCCAGCAGCCCCTTGTGGGGTGGAGATAATGAAAAACTGTTTTTT
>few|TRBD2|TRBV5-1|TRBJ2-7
CASSPAGGTRAYEQYF
TGCGCCAGCAGCCCTGCAGGTGGGACTAGGGCTTACGAGCAGTACTTC
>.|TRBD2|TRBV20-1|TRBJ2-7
CSARGSGGFYEQYF
TGCAGTGCTAGGGGTAGCGGGGGATTCTACGAGCAGTACTTC
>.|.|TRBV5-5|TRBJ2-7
CASSPVQGVVYEQYF
TGTGCCAGCAGCCCCGTCCAAGGGGTTGTCTACGAGCAGTACTTC
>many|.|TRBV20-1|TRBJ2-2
CSARVGGLYTGELFF
TGCAGTGCTAGAGTCGGCGGCCTATACACCGGGGAGCTGTTTTTT
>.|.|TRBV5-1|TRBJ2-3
CASSLSVSDTQYF
TGCGCCAGCAGCTTGTCAGTATCAGATACGCAGTATTTT
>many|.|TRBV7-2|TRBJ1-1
CASSSPQNTEAFF
TGTGCCAGCAGCTCCCCTCAGAACACTGAAGCTTTCTTT
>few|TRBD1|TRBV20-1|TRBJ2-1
CSAPTGGLQFF
TGCAGTGCGCCGACAGGGGGCCTTCAGTTCTTC
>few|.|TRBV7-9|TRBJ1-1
CASSPQDGEAFF
TGTGCCAGCAGCCCTCAGGACGGTGAAGCTTTCTTT
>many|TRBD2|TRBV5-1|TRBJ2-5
CASSWSSGHGGETQYF
TGCGCCAGCAGTTGGTCTAGCGGACATGGGGGAGAGACCCAGTACTTC
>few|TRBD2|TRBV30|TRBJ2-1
CAWRIAGYEQFF
TGTGCCTGGAGGATAGCGGGCTATGAGCAGTTCTTC
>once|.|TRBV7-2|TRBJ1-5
CASSFPRAGNQPQHF
TGTGCCAGCAGCTTCCCCCGGGCGGGAAATCAGCCCCAGCATTTT
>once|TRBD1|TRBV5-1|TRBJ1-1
CASSPTRTGEAFF
TGCGCCAGCAGCCCAACTAGGACAGGTGAAGCTTTCTTT
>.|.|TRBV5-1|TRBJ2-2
CASSLNLGKNTGELFF
TGCGCCAGCAGCTTGAACCTGGGGAAGAACACCGGGGAGCTGTTTTTT
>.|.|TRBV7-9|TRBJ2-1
CASSLGLGPKADEQFF
TGTGCCAGCAGCTTAGGTCTCGGGCCCAAGGCCGATGAGCAGTTCTTC
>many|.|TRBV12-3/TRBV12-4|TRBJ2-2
CASSLYGTAGDGELFF
TGTGCCAGCAGTTTGTACGGGACCGCCGGGGACGGGGAGCTGTTTTTT
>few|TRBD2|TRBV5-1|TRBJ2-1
CASYGGGLVFF
TGCGCCAGCTATGGGGGGGGTCTCGTGTTCTTC
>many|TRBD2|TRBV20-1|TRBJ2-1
CSASGLAGVLDEQFF
TGCAGTGCTAGCGGGCTAGCGGGAGTATTAGATGAGCAGTTCTTC
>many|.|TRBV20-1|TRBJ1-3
CSASPLSSGNTIYF
TGCAGTGCTAGTCCCCTCAGCTCTGGAAACACCATATATTTT
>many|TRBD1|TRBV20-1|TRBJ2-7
CSAQGQGSSYEQYF
TGCAGTGCCCAAGGACAGGGGTCCTCCTACGAGCAGTACTTC
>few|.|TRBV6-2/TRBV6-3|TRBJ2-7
CASSYEVYPHEQYF
TGTGCCAGCAGTTACGAAGTCTACCCCCACGAGCAGTACTTC
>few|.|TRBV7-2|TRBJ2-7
CASSLMDSYEQYF
TGTGCCAGCAGCTTGATGGACTCCTACGAGCAGTACTTC
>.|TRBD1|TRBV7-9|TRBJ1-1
CASGQGDPGGKNTEAFF
TGTGCCAGCGGACAGGGGGATCCCGGCGGGAAGAACACTGAAGCTTTCTTT